This T cell receptor beta chain originates from a study of blood T cell repertoires in COVID-19 (TCRdb year 2020). With respect to the entire study: Samples covering the acute and convalescent phases of COVID-19 were provided by collaborators in the United States, Italy and Spain. The prospective study material was composed of cDNA or gDNA derived from T cells, B-cell-depleted T cells, or PBMCs. Subjects who had been exposed to COVID-19, were actively infected with it, or had recovered from it provided the deeply sampled blood TCRbeta repertoires that made up the dataset. The repertoires were made available in a free public database intended to serve as a resource for research on the immune response to SARS-CoV-2. The samples were drawn from the first 160 participants of the ongoing ImmuneRACE study and from some 1,300 subjects provided by 6 global collaborators. A de-identified subject ID, COVID-19 status, age in years and sex were almost always included in the sample metadata. Where available, HLA class I and class II types were obtained from metadata supplied by the sample provider rather than from assay-based typing.

TCRbeta CDR3 regions were amplified from genomic DNA using the immunoSEQ Assay, a bias-controlled multiplex PCR. In the source study's methods: The number of nucleated cells in each sample was estimated by amplification of reference gene primers within the assay. Sequence reads were collapsed and filtered to measure the absolute abundance of every unique TCRbeta CDR3 rearrangement. For each sample, productive Simpson clonality was calculated by taking the square root of Simpson's diversity index across productive rearrangements. TCRdb mirrors the immuneACCESS table, restricted to in-frame sequences. Some clones are absent from its copies; in checked studies, under half trace to an unresolved V gene, and the reason for the others is unknown. The D gene and trimming were derived from the DNA, and the V and J assignments and clone size from that table. Within this sample are roughly 220,000 clones, with 80% to 85% of them counted one time only. The top ten clones comprise about 20% of the sample.

Via the germline V gene (reference sequence), CDR1 is LNHDA and CDR2 SQIVND. The CDR3 runs 15 residues from the cysteine to the phenylalanine. The sequence is cut down to CDR3 DNA, 45 bases in frame from base 1. Germline trimming amounts to 0 bases on V and 9 bases on J, with 8 as the count of junction bases outside the gene matches. General study outcomes and caveats: The quantity of clinical and demographic metadata differed by source and by participant and was supplied without curation.

Whole blood was collected in K2EDTA tubes by collaborating institutions according to the institutions' own protocols. For TCRbeta analysis, collaborators shipped samples in one of three forms: frozen whole blood, isolated PBMCs, or DNA extracted from either of those sample types. Of note for this clone: Its antigen is still unknown. Base qualities are not at hand, and no much larger clone is one base apart.

This receptor was taken from a man under 40 with active or convalescent COVID-19. Rearrangement joined TRBV19 to TRBJ2-1, and 7 junctional nucleotides match TRBD2. Input material: peripheral blood. The CDR3 sequence is CASSIDVAGDAEQFF. The sequenced DNA: TGTGCCAGTAGTATAGATGTCGCGGGAGATGCTGAGCAGTTCTTC.